This T cell receptor (beta chain) was recorded in a study of T cell changes during pregnancy in multiple sclerosis (dated by TCRdb to between 2018 and 2020). Study-wide context: The study looked at changes in the T cell repertoire across pregnancy in women with multiple sclerosis.

Measured from the cysteine to the phenylalanine, the CDR3 is 17 residues long. Only CDR3 DNA is held: 51 bases, read in frame from base 1. V trim: 2 bases; J trim: 0 bases; unmatched bases: 4. CDR1 SEHNR and CDR2 FQNEAQ were looked up in the germline V gene (reference sequence). Comments on this clone: Its antigen remains undetermined. No much larger clonotype is one base removed from it; base qualities were not supplied.

The library was obtained by the immunoSEQ multiplex PCR assay. TCRdb limited this immuneACCESS table to in-frame rearrangements with V and J called. A share of clones is missing; checked studies link under half to unresolved V genes, and the rest is unexplained. This sample gives 35,000 or so clones in total; approximately 90% of them show up just once. Of the sample, over 9% is held by the ten largest clones. The sample consisted of CD8+ T cells from peripheral blood mononuclear cells, taken in the third trimester of pregnancy. This clonotype was sampled from a female donor with multiple sclerosis, enrolled in a pregnancy study. The chain couples TRBV7-9 to TRBJ1-2; 12 junctional bases match TRBD1. The nucleotide sequence reads as follows: TGTGCCAGCAGCTTACCGGGACAGGGGGCCGCTAACTATGGCTACACCTTC. It codes for CASSLPGQGAANYGYTF.